This T cell receptor (beta chain) was identified during a study of human T cells and chemical hapten exposure. For the study at large: The sensitizer, 2% DPC, was used on approximately 2 cm by approximately 2 cm of upper inner arm skin. Patients were mainly female, each with alopecia areata, totalis or universalis. The study, taken as a whole, reports: After DPC sensitization, TCRs above 1 in 1000 frequency showed no change.

Details on this clonotype: What it binds is not known.

Time point reported: patch test 1, 2 weeks after DPC sensitization. Treatment in this sample: therapeutic diphenylcyclopropenone sensitization with weekly scalp DPC. CDR3 length: 13 residues. V was pared by 6 bases and J by 4 bases, with 6 bases of the junction left unmatched. Germline CDR1 is DFQATT and CDR2 is SNEGSKA (reference sequence). MiXCR, applied by TCRdb to the RACE reads, yields one record per CDR3 protein. The sample has fewer than 100,000 distinct CDR3 sequences, around 11% seen once. This TCR came from a woman aged 40 to 49 with alopecia areata. Some clones in this sample may be carry-over from other donors' samples. This chain joins TRBV20-1 and TRBJ2-1, with 7 bases lining up with TRBD2. The sample was whole blood, taken in connection with sensitization to the hapten diphenylcyclopropenone (DPC). Written as DNA, the CDR3 is TGCAGTGCGGGAGGACTAGTTTACAATGAGCAGTTCTTC. Its protein product is CSAGGLVYNEQFF.